This T cell receptor beta chain was captured in a study of tumor-infiltrating lymphocytes in primary liver carcinoma. The overall study: The neoplasms were of stage T1-T3 N0M0, with dimensions of roughly 4.2 to 10 cm across.

The researchers produced TCR beta cDNA from around 500 ng total RNA with a constant-region primer. Modified slightly, ARM-PCR produced TCR beta libraries over three nested multiplex PCR rounds. TCRdb reprocessed the multiplex PCR reads with MiXCR, giving one entry per CDR3 protein. The sample consists of hundreds of thousands of distinct CDR3 sequences, less than 75% of them appearing once. In regard to this clonotype: This may be a read error, as it is one base from a much larger clone.

Germline DNA was also extracted, and blood RNA derived from unsorted whole blood. A sample of approximately 4 milliliters of peripheral blood was taken before surgery. Sample: peripheral blood. This TCR derives from a man in his forties with primary liver carcinoma and hepatitis B virus infection.

The CDR3, as DNA: TGTGTCAGCTCGGAAATTTCGGACGGAAACACCATATATTTT. Translation: CVSSEISDGNTIYF. The chain recombines TRBV6-2 or TRBV6-3 with TRBJ1-3; D gene uncertain. Germline loops: CDR1 MNHEY, CDR2 SVGEGT. This CDR3 has 14 residues.